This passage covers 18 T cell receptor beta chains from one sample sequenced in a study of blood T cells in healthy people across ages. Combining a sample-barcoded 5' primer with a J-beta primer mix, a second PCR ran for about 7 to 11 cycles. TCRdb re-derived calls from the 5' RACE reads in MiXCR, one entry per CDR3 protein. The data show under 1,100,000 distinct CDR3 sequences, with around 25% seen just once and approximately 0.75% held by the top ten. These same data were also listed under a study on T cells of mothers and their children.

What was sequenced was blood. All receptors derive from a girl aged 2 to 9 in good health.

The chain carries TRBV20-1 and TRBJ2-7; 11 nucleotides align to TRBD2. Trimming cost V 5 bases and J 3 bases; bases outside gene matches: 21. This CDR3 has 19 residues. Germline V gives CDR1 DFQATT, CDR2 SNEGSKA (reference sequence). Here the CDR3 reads CSAEGPGLAATKLDYEQYF. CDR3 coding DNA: TGCAGTGCTGAGGGACCGGGACTAGCGGCAACTAAGTTAGACTACGAGCAGTACTTC.

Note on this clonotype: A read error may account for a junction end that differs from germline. DNA of the CDR3: TGTGCCAGAAGTGAAGCCCCAGGGTCCCCTTCTGGACAGTACTTC. Translation: CARSEAPGSPSGQYF. This sequence joins TRBV2 and TRBJ2-5, with D perhaps TRBD1 (5 bases). The CDR3 runs 15 residues. Germline CDR1 SNHLY, CDR2 FYNNEI.

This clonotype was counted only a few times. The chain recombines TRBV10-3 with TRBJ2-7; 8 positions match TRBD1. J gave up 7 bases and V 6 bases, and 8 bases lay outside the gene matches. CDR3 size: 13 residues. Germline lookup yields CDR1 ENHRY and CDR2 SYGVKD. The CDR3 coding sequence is TGTGCCATCAGAGGGGACAGGCCGGAGGAGCAGTACTTC. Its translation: CAIRGDRPEEQYF.

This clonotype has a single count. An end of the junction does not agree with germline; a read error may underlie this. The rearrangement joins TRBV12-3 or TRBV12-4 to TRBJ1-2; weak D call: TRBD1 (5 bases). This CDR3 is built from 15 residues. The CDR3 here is CASSMWDSISYGYAF. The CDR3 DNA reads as TGTGCCAGCAGTATGTGGGACTCCATCTCCTATGGCTACGCCTTC.

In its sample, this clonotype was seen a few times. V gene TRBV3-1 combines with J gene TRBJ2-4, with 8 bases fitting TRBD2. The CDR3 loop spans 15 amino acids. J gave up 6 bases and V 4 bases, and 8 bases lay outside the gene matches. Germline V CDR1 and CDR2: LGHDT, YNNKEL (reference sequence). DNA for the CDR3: TGTGCCAGCAGCCGGGAAAGCGGGAGCGGAAACATTCAGTACTTC. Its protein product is CASSRESGSGNIQYF.

The CDR3: CASGQGVGEQYF. The CDR3 region has the DNA TGTGCCAGCGGACAGGGGGTCGGGGAGCAGTACTTC. The rearrangement links TRBV6-5 to TRBJ2-7; 10 bases line up with TRBD1. The CDR3 is made up of 12 amino acids. The junction had 5 bases not matched to a gene; V was cut back by 8 bases and J by 7 bases. Germline V gene data show CDR1 as MNHEY and CDR2 as SVGAGI.

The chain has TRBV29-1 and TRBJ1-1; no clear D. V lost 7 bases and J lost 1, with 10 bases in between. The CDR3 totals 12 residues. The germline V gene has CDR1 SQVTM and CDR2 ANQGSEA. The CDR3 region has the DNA TGCAGCGCCGACCTGGGGAACACTGAAGCTTTCTTT. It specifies CSADLGNTEAFF.

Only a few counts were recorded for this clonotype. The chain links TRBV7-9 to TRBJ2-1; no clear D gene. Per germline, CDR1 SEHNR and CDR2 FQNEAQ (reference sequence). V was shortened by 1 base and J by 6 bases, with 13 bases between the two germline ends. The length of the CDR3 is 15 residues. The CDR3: CASSLGGTRSNEQFF. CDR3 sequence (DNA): TGTGCCAGCAGCTTAGGAGGCACAAGGAGCAATGAGCAGTTCTTC.

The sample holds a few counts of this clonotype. The DNA of the CDR3 is TGTGCCACCAGTGACGTGGGACCGGGACAGGGTTTCGAGACCCAGTACTTC. Translating gives CATSDVGPGQGFETQYF. The V gene is TRBV24-1, the J gene TRBJ2-5; 9 positions agree with TRBD1. The CDR3 runs 17 residues. Per the germline V gene, CDR1 is KGHDR and CDR2 is SFDVKD. The V and J ends lost 4 bases and 5 bases, in that order; junction bases with no gene match: 13.

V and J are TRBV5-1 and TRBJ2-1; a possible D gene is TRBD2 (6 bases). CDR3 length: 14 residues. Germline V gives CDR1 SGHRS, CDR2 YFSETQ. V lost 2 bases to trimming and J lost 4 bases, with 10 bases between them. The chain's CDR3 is CASSLGRPYNEQFF. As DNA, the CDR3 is TGCGCCAGCAGCTTAGGGAGGCCATACAATGAGCAGTTCTTC.

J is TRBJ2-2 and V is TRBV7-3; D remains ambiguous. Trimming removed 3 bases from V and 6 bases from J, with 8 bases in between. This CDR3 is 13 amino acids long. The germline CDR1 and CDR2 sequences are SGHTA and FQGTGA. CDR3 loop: CASSFGYAGELFF. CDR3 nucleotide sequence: TGTGCCAGCAGCTTCGGGTACGCCGGGGAGCTGTTTTTT.

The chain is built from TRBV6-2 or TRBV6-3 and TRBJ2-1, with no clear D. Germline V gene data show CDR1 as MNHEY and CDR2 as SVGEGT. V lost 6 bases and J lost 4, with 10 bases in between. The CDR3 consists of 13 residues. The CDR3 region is CASRYETYNEQFF. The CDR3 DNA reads TGTGCCAGCAGGTACGAGACGTACAATGAGCAGTTCTTC.

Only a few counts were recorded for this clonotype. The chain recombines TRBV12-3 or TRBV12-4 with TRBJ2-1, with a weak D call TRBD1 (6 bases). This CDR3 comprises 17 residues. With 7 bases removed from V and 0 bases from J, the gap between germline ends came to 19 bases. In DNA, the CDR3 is TGTGCCAGCATCCTACAGGGTGTGGGGAGCTCCTACAATGAGCAGTTCTTC. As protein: CASILQGVGSSYNEQFF.

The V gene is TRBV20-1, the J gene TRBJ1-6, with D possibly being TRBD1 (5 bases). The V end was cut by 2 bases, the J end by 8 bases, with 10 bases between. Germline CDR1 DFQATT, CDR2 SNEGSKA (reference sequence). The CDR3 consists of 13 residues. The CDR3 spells CSARRGGDSPLHF. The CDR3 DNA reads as TGCAGTGCTAGAAGGGGTGGGGATTCACCCCTCCACTTT.

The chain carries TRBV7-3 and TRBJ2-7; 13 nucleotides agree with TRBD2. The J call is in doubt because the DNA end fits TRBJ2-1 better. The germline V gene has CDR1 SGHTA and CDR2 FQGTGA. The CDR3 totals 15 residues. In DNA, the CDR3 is TGTGCCAGCAGCTTTTTCGGACTAGCGGGAGATGAGCAGTTCTTC. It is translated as CASSFFGLAGDEQFF.

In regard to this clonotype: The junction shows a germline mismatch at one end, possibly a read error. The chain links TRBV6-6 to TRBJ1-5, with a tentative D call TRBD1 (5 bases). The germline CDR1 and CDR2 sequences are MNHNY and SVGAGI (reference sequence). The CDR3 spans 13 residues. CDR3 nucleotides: TGCGCCAGCAGTCCGCCAGGGAGGCAGCCCCAGCATTTT. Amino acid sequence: CASSPPGRQPQHF.

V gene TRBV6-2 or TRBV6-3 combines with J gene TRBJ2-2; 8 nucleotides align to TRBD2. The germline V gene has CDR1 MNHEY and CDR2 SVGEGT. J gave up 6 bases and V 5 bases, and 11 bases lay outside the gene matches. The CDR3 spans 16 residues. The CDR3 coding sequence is TGTGCCAGCAGTGGTATCCTTCGGGGGGGAGCCGGGGAGCTGTTTTTT. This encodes CASSGILRGGAGELFF.

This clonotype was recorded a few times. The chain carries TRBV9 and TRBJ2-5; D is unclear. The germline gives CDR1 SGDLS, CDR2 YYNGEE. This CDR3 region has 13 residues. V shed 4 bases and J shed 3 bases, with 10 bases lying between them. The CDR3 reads CASSPPRKETQYF. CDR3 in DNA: TGTGCCAGCAGCCCACCTCGTAAAGAGACCCAGTACTTC.